The source of this T cell receptor beta chain is a study of technical replicates of blood from several donors. TCRdb's copy holds only in-frame clones and misses some; the assay was immunoSEQ multiplex PCR. The sample lists more than 75,000 clones; almost 97% were seen once. The germline V gene encodes CDR1 LNHDA and CDR2 SQIVND (reference sequence). Trimming pared 3 bases from V and 5 bases from J, leaving 14 bases between. The CDR3 is 15 residues long. The chain employs TRBV19 and TRBJ2-1; D perhaps matches TRBD2 (5 bases). The sequencing sample was made of T cells isolated from PBMCs. This clonotype originated in a human donor in good health. CDR3: CASSMLLLGHNEQFF. In nucleotides, the CDR3 is TGTGCCAGTAGTATGCTATTACTAGGGCACAATGAGCAGTTCTTC.